This T cell receptor (beta chain) stems from a study of blood T cell repertoires in COVID-19. In the study overall: Researchers got acute and convalescent COVID-19 samples from the United States, Italy and Spain. The analysed material was cDNA or gDNA that came from T cells, B-cell-depleted T cells, or PBMCs.

Per the study methods: Researchers report that nucleated cell counts were estimated from reference gene primer amplification. This table comes from immunoSEQ multiplex PCR, and its TCRdb copy is limited to in-frame clones, with some not included. V, J and clone size derive from that table, while D and trimming were established from the DNA sequence. The sample yields around 60,000 clones, about 91% seen once. Germline lookup yields CDR1 MNHEY and CDR2 SVGAGI. The CDR3 is made up of 15 amino acids. V lost 2 bases and J 7 bases, leaving 15 bases between the germline ends. Source material: peripheral blood. The chain links TRBV6-5 to TRBJ1-5; D possibly corresponds to TRBD1 (5 bases). The origin of this receptor is a man in his fifties or sixties with acute or convalescent COVID-19. In nucleotides, the CDR3 is TGTGCCAGCAGTTACCGGCAGGGCGATGAACAGCCCCAGCATTTT. It encodes CASSYRQGDEQPQHF.